These T cell receptor beta chains were read from a single sample in a study of blood T cell repertoires in COVID-19. This table comes from immunoSEQ multiplex PCR, and its TCRdb copy is limited to in-frame clones, with some not included. Counted here are a few hundred thousand clones, 75% to 90% occurring once; the ten biggest clones make up roughly 5.9%. Sequencing was performed on peripheral blood. Receptor source: a woman in her forties or fifties with COVID-19, enrolled during active disease. The CDR3 runs from the conserved cysteine through the conserved F or W. A D gene is named only where the DNA matches it firmly. Only part of the rows carry a size: once, few, many, or a class if the clone is expanded.

CDR3 DNA	CDR3 protein	V gene	J gene	D gene	clone size
TGTGCCAGCAGCACTGGGACAGCCAGCAATCAGCCCCAGCATTTT	CASSTGTASNQPQHF	TRBV4-2	TRBJ1-5	TRBD1	few
TGTGCCACCAGCAGAGAGGACACCCCTTCCTACGAGCAGTACTTC	CATSREDTPSYEQYF	TRBV15	TRBJ2-7	NA	NA
TGTGCCAGCAGCCAGGAATTGACTAGCGGGAGTGGAAATGAGCAGTTCTTC	CASSQELTSGSGNEQFF	TRBV3-1/TRBV3-2	TRBJ2-1	TRBD2	NA
TGCGCCAGCAGCCGACAGCTAAACTCTGGAAACACCATATATTTT	CASSRQLNSGNTIYF	TRBV10-2	TRBJ1-3	NA	few
TGTGCCACCAGTGATTTTGAATTAGGGGGCCCGAACACTGAAGCTTTCTTT	CATSDFELGGPNTEAFF	TRBV24-1	TRBJ1-1	TRBD1	NA
TGTGCCAGTACCCAAGGGAGGCAGTACCGTGCTAACTATGGCTACACCTTC	CASTQGRQYRANYGYTF	TRBV19	TRBJ1-2	NA	NA
TGTGCCAGCAGCCACTCCGGACAGTACAATGAGCAGTTCTTC	CASSHSGQYNEQFF	TRBV28	TRBJ2-1	NA	NA
TGTGCCAGCAGCCGGGACAGGCTCTATGGCTACACCTTC	CASSRDRLYGYTF	TRBV5-4	TRBJ1-2	TRBD1	NA
TGTGCCAGCAGCCTCGGGGACCAGGGGAATGAAAAACTGTTTTTT	CASSLGDQGNEKLFF	TRBV9	TRBJ1-4	NA	NA
TGTGCCAGCAGTGAAGCGCTCAGGGTTGAAGCTTTCTTT	CASSEALRVEAFF	TRBV2	TRBJ1-1	NA	NA
TGTGCCAGTAGTATTGTCGGGGATGATTCGAAGACCCAGTACTTC	CASSIVGDDSKTQYF	TRBV19	TRBJ2-5	NA	NA
TGTGCCAGCAGGAGGACAGGGACCGGGGAGCTGTTTTTT	CASRRTGTGELFF	TRBV27	TRBJ2-2	TRBD1	once
TGTGCCAGGGGAGCGCGAGGGATCTCTAGAGAGCAGTACTTC	CARGARGISREQYF	TRBV27	TRBJ2-7	NA	NA
TGTGCCATCAGTGAGTCAATGGGGCCGGGCTACACCTTC	CAISESMGPGYTF	TRBV10-3	TRBJ1-2	NA	NA
TGTGCCAGCAGCTTACTTAGCCAGGGACTATTAGAGACCCAGTACTTC	CASSLLSQGLLETQYF	TRBV5-6	TRBJ2-5	TRBD2	NA
TGTGCCAGTAGAGGACTGGCGGGACTCCACGAGCAGTACTTC	CASRGLAGLHEQYF	TRBV6-4	TRBJ2-7	NA	NA
TGTGCAAGTCGCTTAGGGATAGCGGGAGACACCGGGGAGCTGTTTTTT	CASRLGIAGDTGELFF	TRBV12-2	TRBJ2-2	NA	NA
TGTGCCAGTAATGTGCAGAGGTATAGCAATCAGCCCCAGCATTTT	CASNVQRYSNQPQHF	TRBV19	TRBJ1-5	NA	NA
TGCGCCAGCAGCCTAAGCCGGGACTCCGCCCCAGGGGCCAACGTCCTGACTTTC	CASSLSRDSAPGANVLTF	TRBV5-1	TRBJ2-6	NA	once
TGCGCCAGCAGACCTGGACAGGAGCAGAACCGAAACTATGGCTACACCTTC	CASRPGQEQNRNYGYTF	TRBV5-1	TRBJ1-2	TRBD1	few
TGTGCCAGCAGTATCTCGGGACAGGGATTAGGTGAAGCTTTCTTT	CASSISGQGLGEAFF	TRBV28	TRBJ1-1	TRBD1	NA
TGTGCCAGCCGACAGGGCACACTCCGTAGCAATCAGCCCCAGCATTTT	CASRQGTLRSNQPQHF	TRBV2	TRBJ1-5	TRBD1	NA
TGTGCCTGGAGTCTACCCGGGACAGGGAACACCGGGGAGCTGTTTTTT	CAWSLPGTGNTGELFF	TRBV30	TRBJ2-2	TRBD1	NA
TGTGCCAGCAGCTCCTGGAGCGGGGGACCAATTAATGAGCAGTTCTTC	CASSSWSGGPINEQFF	TRBV11-2	TRBJ2-1	TRBD2	NA
TGTGCCACTAGACAGGGCGGCTATGGCTACACCTTC	CATRQGGYGYTF	TRBV10-3	TRBJ1-2	TRBD1	NA
TGTGCCAGCAGCCCGAGGGACAACAGGGCTAGCTCCCCCTCCTACGAGCAGTACTTC	CASSPRDNRASSPSYEQYF	TRBV5-5	TRBJ2-7	NA	NA
TGTGCCAGCAGTGGAACAGGGAAGTGGGACACTGAAGCTTTCTTT	CASSGTGKWDTEAFF	TRBV25-1	TRBJ1-1	NA	NA
TGTGCCTGGACAGGCAACTATGGCTACACCTTC	CAWTGNYGYTF	TRBV30	TRBJ1-2	NA	few
TGTGCCAGCAGTCCAAAACCGCCCCGACAGGAAAACTCCTACGAGCAGTACTTC	CASSPKPPRQENSYEQYF	TRBV27	TRBJ2-7	NA	once
TGTGCCAGCAGCCCAGGGGGCGACGGCTATGGCTACACCTTC	CASSPGGDGYGYTF	TRBV28	TRBJ1-2	TRBD1	NA
TGTGCCAGCAGCTCCTCTAGCGGCCCCTACGAGCAGTACTTC	CASSSSSGPYEQYF	TRBV3-1/TRBV3-2	TRBJ2-7	TRBD2	few
TGCGCCAGCAGTGAGGGGAGACTAGCGGGAGCGCAGTACTTC	CASSEGRLAGAQYF	TRBV10-1	TRBJ2-7	TRBD2	NA
TGTGCCAGCAGCCACTTCGTTCCAGGGGGCTTGGCTGAAGCTTTCTTT	CASSHFVPGGLAEAFF	TRBV3-1/TRBV3-2	TRBJ1-1	TRBD1	NA
TGTGCCACCAGTGATTTTTTAGCGGGACGCTCCTACAATGAGCAGTTCTTC	CATSDFLAGRSYNEQFF	TRBV24-1	TRBJ2-1	TRBD2	NA
TGCAGCGTTGAAGAGTTCAGGGGGCGAAGTGACGAGCAGTACTTC	CSVEEFRGRSDEQYF	TRBV29-1	TRBJ2-7	TRBD1	NA
TGTGCCAGCAGTTACACCGGACAGGGGTCTGGCTACACCTTC	CASSYTGQGSGYTF	TRBV6-5	TRBJ1-2	TRBD1	NA
TGTGCCAGCAGCCTGAGGACAGTCTCTGGAAACACCATATATTTT	CASSLRTVSGNTIYF	TRBV3-1/TRBV3-2	TRBJ1-3	NA	NA
TGTGCCAGCAGCCAAGATTGGGCAGGGTCTCGGCAAGAGACCCAGTACTTC	CASSQDWAGSRQETQYF	TRBV14	TRBJ2-5	NA	NA
TGTGCCAGCAGCCAAGTAGGAGAGGGGGAGCTGTTTTTT	CASSQVGEGELFF	TRBV3-1/TRBV3-2	TRBJ2-2	NA	NA